These T cell receptor beta chains were read from a single sample in a study of shared clonotypes between healthy human individuals. Using immunoSEQ multiplex PCR, the repertoire was profiled, and TCRdb retains in-frame clones only, with some absent. This sample has about 2.4 million clones, with over 85% found just once. The sample comprised naive CD4+ T cells sorted from blood. The origin of the receptors is a man younger than 30 in good health. Each CDR3 is given with its conserved first and last residue. D genes are given only for firm matches. Expanded clones are given a class, and other clones once, few, many or no size at all.

>NA|TRBV2|TRBJ2-4|NA
CASSEATGNIQYF
TGTGCCAGCAGTGAAGCTACCGGAAACATTCAGTACTTC
>TRBD2|TRBV2|TRBJ2-5|NA
CASGGGLPVQETQYF
TGTGCCAGCGGGGGGGGACTACCAGTACAAGAGACCCAGTACTTC
>NA|TRBV18|TRBJ1-2|NA
CTSSPGPGNGYTF
TGTACCAGCTCGCCGGGACCGGGTAATGGCTACACCTTC
>TRBD1|TRBV4-1|TRBJ2-7|NA
CASSQEGQGAYEQYF
TGCGCCAGCAGCCAAGAGGGACAGGGGGCCTACGAGCAGTACTTC
>NA|TRBV7-8|TRBJ1-3|NA
CASSLGGSGNTIYF
TGTGCCAGCAGCTTAGGGGGGTCTGGAAACACCATATATTTT
>TRBD1|TRBV19|TRBJ2-7|NA
CASKPGQGFYEQYF
TGTGCCAGCAAACCGGGACAGGGGTTCTACGAGCAGTACTTC
>NA|TRBV11-2|TRBJ2-5|NA
CASSPTWRKETQYF
TGTGCCAGCAGTCCGACTTGGCGGAAGGAGACCCAGTACTTC
>NA|TRBV5-1|TRBJ2-6|NA
CASTPTPGWNRSGANVLTF
TGCGCCAGCACCCCAACCCCAGGGTGGAACCGCTCTGGGGCCAACGTCCTGACTTTC
>TRBD2|TRBV7-2|TRBJ2-2|once
CASSLTSGSVTGELFF
TGTGCCAGCAGCTTAACGAGCGGGAGTGTTACCGGGGAGCTGTTTTTT
>TRBD1|TRBV5-6|TRBJ1-2|NA
CASSPGTVLNYGYTF
TGTGCCAGCAGCCCGGGGACAGTCCTTAACTATGGCTACACCTTC
>NA|TRBV19|TRBJ2-3|NA
CASSKGDTQYF
TGTGCCAGTAGTAAAGGGGATACGCAGTATTTT
>NA|TRBV5-1|TRBJ2-7|once
CASSLERSSYEQYF
TGCGCCAGCAGCTTGGAGCGCAGCTCCTACGAGCAGTACTTC
>TRBD2|TRBV10-3|TRBJ2-7|NA
CAISEGTSGRSTYF
TGTGCCATCAGTGAGGGGACTAGCGGGCGGAGTACGTACTTC
>NA|TRBV9|TRBJ2-1|NA
CASSVGSTLHNEQFF
TGTGCCAGCAGCGTAGGGTCTACATTACACAATGAGCAGTTCTTC
>TRBD1|TRBV5-1|TRBJ2-3|NA
CASSKTGGITDTQYF
TGCGCCAGCAGCAAGACAGGGGGCATTACAGATACGCAGTATTTT
>NA|TRBV6-7|TRBJ2-3|NA
CASSYSRLISTDTQYF
TGTGCCAGCAGTTACTCACGGCTTATTAGCACAGATACGCAGTATTTT
>TRBD2|TRBV4-3|TRBJ2-7|NA
CASSPNGLAGDFRPYEQYF
TGCGCCAGCAGCCCGAATGGGCTAGCGGGAGATTTCAGGCCCTACGAGCAGTACTTC
>NA|TRBV5-4|TRBJ2-3|NA
CASSLSTSTDTQYF
TGTGCCAGCAGCCTCAGTACTAGCACAGATACGCAGTATTTT
>NA|TRBV6-4|TRBJ2-7|NA
CASSDSTGTREQYF
TGTGCCAGCAGTGACTCAACCGGTACTCGAGAGCAGTACTTC
>TRBD1|TRBV18|TRBJ2-7|NA
CASSPPGQGASEQYF
TGTGCCAGCTCACCCCCAGGACAGGGGGCCAGCGAGCAGTACTTC
>TRBD2|TRBV19|TRBJ2-7|NA
CASSSAGGYEQYF
TGTGCCAGTAGCTCCGCGGGGGGCTACGAGCAGTACTTC
>NA|TRBV5-1|TRBJ2-5|NA
CASSLWGETQYF
TGCGCCAGCAGCTTGTGGGGTGAGACCCAGTACTTC
>TRBD1|TRBV7-6|TRBJ2-1|once
CASSVTGDEQFF
TGTGCCAGCAGCGTCACAGGGGATGAGCAGTTCTTC
>NA|TRBV10-1|TRBJ1-2|NA
CASSTGTGGYTF
TGCGCCAGCAGTACCGGGACGGGGGGCTACACCTTC
>NA|TRBV5-4|TRBJ1-5|NA
CASSAREDRYQPQHF
TGTGCCAGCAGCGCCCGGGAGGATCGGTACCAGCCCCAGCATTTT
>TRBD2|TRBV19|TRBJ2-1|NA
CASQRGVEQFF
TGTGCCAGTCAGCGGGGAGTTGAGCAGTTCTTC
>TRBD1|TRBV19|TRBJ1-5|once
CASTRDRGFQPQHF
TGTGCCAGTACTAGGGACAGGGGTTTTCAGCCCCAGCATTTT
>NA|TRBV6-1|TRBJ2-2|NA
CASSTPGHRSGELFF
TGTGCCAGCTCTACCCCGGGACACCGTTCCGGGGAGCTGTTTTTT
>NA|TRBV2|TRBJ2-7|NA
CASSPFYEQYF
TGTGCCAGCAGCCCGTTCTACGAGCAGTACTTC
>TRBD2|TRBV7-9|TRBJ2-1|NA
CASSLVYGLAGFYNEQFF
TGTGCCAGCAGCTTAGTCTATGGGCTAGCGGGTTTTTACAATGAGCAGTTCTTC
>TRBD1|TRBV4-1|TRBJ2-7|NA
CASSQGRDRAYEQYF
TGCGCCAGCAGCCAGGGCCGGGACAGAGCCTACGAGCAGTACTTC
>NA|TRBV7-6|TRBJ1-3|once
CASSLGGLSGNTIYF
TGTGCCAGCAGCTTGGGGGGGCTCTCTGGAAACACCATATATTTT
>NA|TRBV5-1|TRBJ1-6|NA
CASSLAGLGSPLHF
TGCGCCAGCAGCTTGGCTGGGTTAGGATCACCCCTCCACTTT
>TRBD2|TRBV5-1|TRBJ2-2|NA
CASSLTAGVNTGELFF
TGCGCCAGCAGCTTGACAGCGGGGGTGAACACCGGGGAGCTGTTTTTT
>TRBD1|TRBV9|TRBJ2-1|NA
CASSGGTGGYNEQFF
TGTGCCAGCAGCGGAGGGACAGGGGGATACAATGAGCAGTTCTTC
>NA|TRBV9|TRBJ2-5|NA
CASSVVEGETQYF
TGTGCCAGCAGCGTAGTTGAGGGCGAGACCCAGTACTTC
>TRBD1|TRBV5-6|TRBJ2-3|NA
CASSLVRGQGYVDTQYF
TGTGCCAGCAGCCTTGTACGTGGACAGGGGTACGTGGATACGCAGTATTTT
>TRBD2|TRBV5-6|TRBJ2-7|NA
CASSFISGGLEQYF
TGTGCCAGCAGCTTCATTAGCGGGGGACTCGAGCAGTACTTC
>NA|TRBV5-1|TRBJ2-7|once
CASSLGTDPYEQYF
TGCGCCAGCAGCTTAGGCACAGACCCTTACGAGCAGTACTTC
>NA|TRBV7-2|TRBJ1-4|NA
CASSRDVRGEKLFF
TGTGCCAGCAGTAGGGACGTCCGTGGAGAAAAACTGTTTTTT
>NA|TRBV5-5|TRBJ2-7|once
CASSLSPPGALDEQYF
TGTGCCAGCAGCTTAAGCCCCCCGGGAGCCCTTGACGAGCAGTACTTC
>NA|TRBV9|TRBJ2-7|NA
CASSVGTVSYEQYF
TGTGCCAGCAGCGTAGGGACGGTCTCCTACGAGCAGTACTTC
>NA|TRBV6-1|TRBJ1-6|NA
CASTPGQSPLHF
TGTGCCAGCACCCCGGGCCAGTCACCCCTCCACTTT
>TRBD1|TRBV5-1|TRBJ2-5|NA
CASSSGTGPETQYF
TGCGCCAGCAGCTCCGGGACAGGCCCAGAGACCCAGTACTTC
>NA|TRBV13|TRBJ2-7|NA
CASSLLGLSNYEQYF
TGTGCCAGCAGCTTGCTTGGTCTTTCCAACTACGAGCAGTACTTC
>NA|TRBV7-2|TRBJ1-5|once
CASSLEVGRLIDGNQPQHF
TGTGCCAGCAGCTTAGAGGTAGGCAGGTTAATTGATGGCAATCAGCCCCAGCATTTT
>TRBD1|TRBV6-6|TRBJ2-7|NA
CASSYSNTGVHEQYF
TGTGCCAGCAGTTACTCGAACACAGGGGTCCACGAGCAGTACTTC
>TRBD1|TRBV5-1|TRBJ2-1|NA
CASSLGDRGSYNEQFF
TGCGCCAGCAGCTTGGGTGACAGGGGCTCCTACAATGAGCAGTTCTTC
>TRBD2|TRBV19|TRBJ2-3|NA
CASSRGTKLADTQYF
TGTGCCAGTAGTAGGGGGACTAAGCTCGCGGATACGCAGTATTTT
>TRBD1|TRBV30|TRBJ1-1|NA
CAWTSDRATEAFF
TGTGCCTGGACCTCGGACAGGGCTACTGAAGCTTTCTTT
>TRBD1|TRBV5-4|TRBJ2-2|NA
CASSPGTGGPANTGELFF
TGTGCCAGCAGCCCCGGGACAGGGGGCCCAGCGAACACCGGGGAGCTGTTTTTT
>TRBD1|TRBV6-5|TRBJ1-1|NA
CASSPGQGTEAFF
TGTGCCAGCAGTCCGGGACAGGGGACTGAAGCTTTCTTT
>NA|TRBV9|TRBJ2-7|NA
CATLYDEQYF
TGTGCCACCCTTTATGACGAGCAGTACTTC
>NA|TRBV18|TRBJ1-5|few
CASSEQGNQPQHF
TGTGCCAGCTCAGAACAGGGAAATCAGCCCCAGCATTTT
>NA|TRBV18|TRBJ2-7|NA
CASSPPSSGYEQYF
TGTGCCAGCTCACCACCATCGTCAGGGTACGAGCAGTACTTC
>NA|TRBV6-1|TRBJ1-1|NA
CASSGQVEAFF
TGTGCCAGCAGTGGACAGGTCGAAGCTTTCTTT
>NA|TRBV18|TRBJ2-6|NA
CASSPGTPFSGANVLTF
TGTGCCAGCTCACCCGGGACACCCTTCTCTGGGGCCAACGTCCTGACTTTC
>NA|TRBV2|TRBJ2-3|NA
CASRRGADTQYF
TGTGCCAGCAGGAGGGGGGCAGATACGCAGTATTTT
>TRBD2|TRBV2|TRBJ2-7|NA
CASSVGTSGSYEQYF
TGTGCCAGCAGTGTCGGGACTAGCGGGAGTTACGAGCAGTACTTC